What follows are 7 T cell receptor beta chains derived from one specimen sequenced in a study of regulatory T cells in long-lasting Graves disease. Time point defined: newly diagnosed GD, antithyroid drugs for less than 3 months. From PBMCs, RNA was extracted and then used to make the TCR library. Assembly of TCR beta libraries relied on iRepertoire HTBI primers together with Arm-PCR of CDR3 regions. Each CDR3 protein gets one entry after TCRdb re-called the multiplex PCR reads with MiXCR. The data hold about 430,000 distinct CDR3 sequences, with over 14% observed a single time. Separately, the same data were catalogued under a study of T cells in Graves' hyperthyroidism and ophthalmopathy.

This material consisted of peripheral blood mononuclear cells (PBMCs), taken at new diagnosis, from a patient treated with antithyroid drugs. The receptors shown here come from a woman in her thirties or forties with Graves disease.

This clonotype has a count of ten or more. This chain uses TRBV7-2 with TRBJ2-7, with unresolved D. Germline-derived CDR1 and CDR2 are SGHTA and FQGNSA. Trimming pared 5 bases from V and 0 bases from J, leaving 5 bases between. The CDR3 has 12 residues. CDR3 in DNA: TGTGCCAGCAGCCCCCCCTCCTACGAGCAGTACTTC. Residues: CASSPPSYEQYF.

In this sample, this clonotype turned up a few times. The J gene is TRBJ1-2, the V gene TRBV5-1, with 10 bases aligning to TRBD1. The CDR3 is made up of 14 amino acids. V lost 0 bases to trimming and J lost 6 bases; unmatched junction nucleotides: 2. Germline CDR1 and CDR2: SGHRS and YFSETQ. DNA of the CDR3: TGCGCCAGCAGCTTGGAAGGGACAGGGGATGGCTACACCTTC. Protein sequence: CASSLEGTGDGYTF.

This clonotype was counted between two and nine times. This rearrangement joins TRBV19 to TRBJ2-7, with 8 bases aligning to TRBD2. Trimming took 2 bases from V and 3 from J; bases not matched to a gene: 6. The CDR3 has 15 amino acids. Germline lookup yields CDR1 LNHDA and CDR2 SQIVND (reference sequence). The CDR3 protein is CASSISGRAHYEQYF. The CDR3 bases are TGTGCCAGTAGTATAAGCGGGAGAGCCCACTACGAGCAGTACTTC.

This clonotype occurred a few times. The chain uses TRBV4-1 and TRBJ1-6, with D hard to call. Germline assignment: CDR1 MGHRA and CDR2 YSYEKL. CDR3 length: 14 amino acids. Trimming took 1 base from V and 12 from J, leaving 13 bases between them. CDR3 nucleotides: TGCGCCAGCAGCCAAGTTTTAGGACGAAGACCCCTCCACTTT. Residues: CASSQVLGRRPLHF.

The table lists this clonotype with a few counts. The chain recombines TRBV7-6 with TRBJ1-1; no clear D. Trimming shortened V by 2 bases and J by 3 bases, and 7 bases separated the two germline ends. Germline CDR1 and CDR2: SGHVS and FNYEAQ. The CDR3 has 13 amino acids. The CDR3 sequence is CASSLFPDTEAFF. As DNA, the CDR3 is TGTGCCAGCAGCTTATTTCCGGACACTGAAGCTTTCTTT.

This clonotype appeared many times. The chain employs TRBV6-6 and TRBJ2-7; D is uncertain. This CDR3 has 15 residues. Germline CDR1 reads MNHNY; CDR2 reads SVGAGI (reference sequence). With 0 bases removed from V and 2 bases from J, the gap between germline ends came to 11 bases. CDR3 residues: CASSYSSPLTYEQYF. The CDR3 DNA reads TGTGCCAGCAGTTACTCGAGCCCTCTTACCTACGAGCAGTACTTC.

This clonotype was counted at least ten times. The V call is TRBV30, the J call TRBJ1-2; tentatively, D is TRBD1 (6 bases). Germline values: CDR1 GTSNPN, CDR2 SVGIG (reference sequence). The CDR3 extends over 14 amino acids. CDR3 sequence: CTFTRRRTAYGYTF. CDR3 nucleotides: TGTACCTTCACCCGCCGCAGGACAGCCTATGGCTACACCTTC. Supplemented by reference TRBV30 and TRBJ1-2, the full variable domain reads SQTIHQWPATLVQPVGSPLSLECTVEGTSNPNLYWYRQAAGRGLQLLFYSVGIGQISSEVPQNLSASRPQDRQFILSSKKLLLSDSGFYLCTFTRRRTAYGYTFGSGTRLTVV.